This passage covers 30 T cell receptor beta chains from one sample sequenced in a study of regulatory T cells in long-lasting Graves disease. Arm-PCR of CDR3 regions and iRepertoire HTBI primers were the basis on which TCR beta libraries were built. TCRdb processed the multiplex PCR reads anew with MiXCR; each CDR3 protein has one entry. The sample records 250,000 or so distinct CDR3 sequences, around 20% being singletons. Described time point: newly diagnosed GD, antithyroid drugs for less than 3 months. After RNA was extracted from PBMCs, the TCR library was made from it. Sample: peripheral blood mononuclear cells (PBMCs), taken at new diagnosis, from a patient treated with antithyroid drugs. These receptors came from a female donor with Graves disease.

This clonotype was found many times. The CDR3 DNA reads TGTGCCAGCAGCATCGGGACAGGGGGACCCTATAATTCACCCCTCCACTTT. Encoded protein: CASSIGTGGPYNSPLHF. The V gene is TRBV7-2, the J gene TRBJ1-6; 11 bases agree with TRBD1. The CDR3 consists of 17 residues. Germline CDR1 SGHTA, CDR2 FQGNSA. With V trimmed by 5 bases and J by 2 bases, 5 bases remained unmatched.

The table lists this clonotype with many counts. The chain has TRBV14 and TRBJ2-5; 14 nucleotides line up with TRBD2. The V gene end was trimmed by 8 bases and the J gene end by 5 bases; junction bases not matched to a gene: 7. Germline loops: CDR1 SGHDN, CDR2 FVKESK. There are 15 residues in the CDR3. This chain's CDR3 is CASSGLAGAGETQYF. The CDR3 DNA is TGTGCCAGCTCGGGACTAGCGGGAGCCGGGGAGACCCAGTACTTC.

This clonotype has a handful of counts. V gene TRBV6-1 combines with J gene TRBJ1-2, with D perhaps TRBD1 (5 bases). The CDR3 spans 13 residues. V was clipped by 6 bases and J by 8 bases, with 16 bases between them. Per germline, CDR1 MNHNS and CDR2 SASEGT. The chain's CDR3 is CASSEIGGSGYTF. The CDR3 region has the DNA TGTGCCAGCAGCGAGATTGGGGGAAGCGGCTACACCTTC.

This clonotype has ten or more counts. The V call is TRBV2, the J call TRBJ2-5; 10 nucleotides align to TRBD1. J was trimmed by 2 bases and V by 6 bases; bases with no gene match: 9. CDR3 length: 16 amino acids. Germline V gene sequence: CDR1 SNHLY, CDR2 FYNNEI. The CDR3 region has the DNA TGTGCCAGCAGCGCGAGGACAGGGGGTAAACAAGAGACCCAGTACTTC. As protein: CASSARTGGKQETQYF.

The count of this clonotype is one. The chain has TRBV5-4 and TRBJ1-3; 8 bases fit TRBD1. This CDR3 region has 17 residues. V trimming: 4 bases; J trimming: 0 bases; junction bases outside the gene matches: 9. CDR1 is SGHNT, CDR2 YYREEE, per germline (reference sequence). The CDR3 nucleotides are TGTGCCAGCAGCCCGGGACAGGCGTACAGCTCTGGAAACACCATATATTTT. Residues: CASSPGQAYSSGNTIYF.

This clonotype has only one observation. A much larger clone is a single base away; this may be a read error. The chain is built from TRBV5-1 and TRBJ2-7; 8 nucleotides match TRBD1. Germline CDR1 SGHRS, CDR2 YFSETQ. The CDR3 is 16 amino acids. Germline trimming cut 4 bases from V and 0 bases from J; bases unmatched to any gene: 9. In DNA form, the CDR3 reads TGCGCCAGCAGCCCGTACGAGACAGGGGTCTCCTACGAGCAGTACTTC. Its translation is CASSPYETGVSYEQYF.

This clonotype was seen ten or more times. This sequence joins TRBV12-3 or TRBV12-4 and TRBJ2-5, with D perhaps TRBD1 (6 bases). This CDR3 is 14 amino acids long. V dropped 0 bases and J dropped 5 bases, with 10 bases sitting between them. CDR3: CASSLAAGAETQYF. The CDR3 DNA sequence: TGTGCCAGCAGTTTAGCTGCAGGGGCCGAGACCCAGTACTTC.

About this clonotype: Being one base from a much bigger clone, this may be a read error. V usage is TRBV6-1 and J usage is TRBJ2-3; 9 nucleotides align to TRBD2. Germline V gene data show CDR1 as MNHNS and CDR2 as SASEGT. The CDR3 runs to 16 residues. Trimming took 8 bases from V and 4 from J; bases not matched to a gene: 13. The CDR3 sequence: CASGPPTSGWADTQYF. CDR3 in DNA: TGTGCCAGCGGACCTCCGACTAGCGGTTGGGCAGATACGCAGTATTTT.

V and J are TRBV27 and TRBJ1-1; no definite D call. Germline lookup yields CDR1 MNHEY and CDR2 SMNVEV (reference sequence). CDR3 length: 13 residues. The germline V and J ends were trimmed by 3 bases and 1 base, with 6 bases remaining between them. The CDR3 nucleotides are TGTGCCAGCAGTTTTAGGGCGAACACTGAAGCTTTCTTT. It specifies CASSFRANTEAFF.

Many counts were recorded for this clonotype. This chain connects TRBV24-1 to TRBJ2-3; TRBD2 aligns across 9 bases. Trimming cost V 4 bases and J 2 bases; bases outside gene matches: 3. Per the germline V gene, CDR1 is KGHDR and CDR2 is SFDVKD. This CDR3 is 15 amino acids long. CDR3 amino acids: CATSETSGLTDTQYF. DNA of the CDR3: TGTGCCACCAGTGAAACTAGCGGGCTCACAGATACGCAGTATTTT.

The table lists this clonotype with many counts. The chain has TRBV7-3 and TRBJ2-1; 7 positions agree with TRBD2. The germline CDR1 and CDR2 sequences are SGHTA and FQGTGA. The trim removed 6 bases at V and 6 bases at J, leaving 8 bases unmatched. The CDR3 runs 14 residues. The CDR3 here is CASSREAGTNEQFF. CDR3 bases: TGTGCCAGCAGTCGGGAGGCAGGAACCAATGAGCAGTTCTTC.

This clonotype appeared a few times. This chain uses TRBV3-1 with TRBJ2-7; D might be TRBD1 (6 bases). The CDR3 sequence is 15 residues long. Trimming removed 4 bases from V and 5 bases from J, with 18 bases in between. Germline V gene sequence: CDR1 LGHDT, CDR2 YNNKEL (reference sequence). The CDR3: CASSPVLQGVNEQYF. CDR3 coding DNA: TGTGCCAGCAGCCCGGTTTTACAGGGTGTGAACGAGCAGTACTTC.

The sample holds many counts of this clonotype. The genes are TRBV20-1 and TRBJ2-3, with TRBD2 identical over 9 bases. The trim removed 0 bases at V and 6 bases at J, leaving 10 bases unmatched. CDR3 length equals 16 residues. Germline CDR1 reads DFQATT; CDR2 reads SNEGSKA (reference sequence). CDR3 nucleotide sequence: TGCAGTGCTAGAGATTACGCGGGGGGGCCCGCTGATACGCAGTATTTT. Translated, it gives CSARDYAGGPADTQYF.

This clonotype was detected many times. This chain uses TRBV20-1 with TRBJ2-1; a weak D match, TRBD2 (6 bases). The length of the CDR3 is 14 residues. CDR1 is DFQATT, CDR2 SNEGSKA, per germline (reference sequence). V dropped 6 bases and J dropped 7 bases, with 19 bases sitting between them. The DNA of the CDR3 is TGCAGTGCCCATCCGGGACTCGGTTCGAATGAGCAGTTCTTC. Amino acid sequence: CSAHPGLGSNEQFF.

V gene TRBV7-3 combines with J gene TRBJ2-4; 9 bases align to TRBD2. The junction had 4 bases not matched to a gene; V was cut back by 2 bases and J by 8 bases. The CDR3 totals 14 residues. Germline values: CDR1 SGHTA, CDR2 FQGTGA. The CDR3 protein is CASSLAGGLDIQYF. The CDR3 region has the DNA TGTGCCAGCAGCTTAGCGGGGGGGCTGGACATTCAGTACTTC.

With regard to this clonotype: One base separates it from a far larger clone, so it is likely a read error. This rearrangement joins TRBV7-2 to TRBJ2-7; D is ambiguous. V dropped 3 bases and J dropped 7 bases, with 7 bases sitting between them. CDR3 length: 11 residues. Germline V gene data show CDR1 as SGHTA and CDR2 as FQGNSA. The CDR3 sequence: CASSFINEQYF. In nucleotides, the CDR3 is TGTGCCAGCAGCTTCATAAATGAGCAGTACTTC.

This clonotype was counted at least ten times. The chain joins TRBV20-1 to TRBJ1-5; D is possibly TRBD1 (5 bases). The CDR3 is 15 amino acids. V lost 2 bases to trimming and J lost 2 bases, with 13 bases between them. The V gene's germline CDR1 is DFQATT and CDR2 SNEGSKA (reference sequence). The CDR3 bases are TGCAGTGCTAGAATCGGGGGGATAGGCAATCAGCCCCAGCATTTT. Translated, it gives CSARIGGIGNQPQHF.

Concerning this clonotype: Given a far larger clone just one base away, this is likely a sequencing read error. Without the conserved terminal phenylalanine or tryptophan, this CDR3 likely stems from a read error. The chain joins TRBV6-2 or TRBV6-3 to TRBJ1-1; no reliable D call. Germline values: CDR1 MNHEY, CDR2 SVGEGT. The ends were cut back, 6 bases at V and 3 bases at J, with 11 bases in the middle. The CDR3 sequence is 13 residues long. The CDR3 is CASSPRSHTEAFS. The CDR3, as DNA: TGTGCCAGCAGCCCCAGATCTCACACTGAAGCTTTCTCT.

To note about this clonotype: A much larger clone sits a single nucleotide away, making a read error possible. The J gene is TRBJ2-2, the V gene TRBV24-1, with a weak D call TRBD2 (5 bases). The CDR3 covers 13 residues. V was shortened by 6 bases and J by 3 bases, with 7 bases between the two germline ends. Per the germline V gene, CDR1 is KGHDR and CDR2 is SFDVKD. CDR3 residues: CATSRDDTGELFF. The CDR3, as DNA: TGTGCCACCAGTCGGGATGACACCGGGGAGCTGTTTTTT.

With regard to this clonotype: This probably arose from a read error, given a far larger clone one base away. The chain has TRBV12-3 or TRBV12-4 and TRBJ2-1; 7 nucleotides agree with TRBD2. The trim removed 3 bases at V and 12 bases at J, leaving 8 bases unmatched. The CDR3 spans 13 residues. CDR3 nucleotide sequence: TGTGCCAGCAGTTTCGGGACTACAATGGGGCAGTTCTTC. Protein: CASSFGTTMGQFF.

The chain recombines TRBV19 with TRBJ2-7, with TRBD2 matching over 10 bases. Germline values: CDR1 LNHDA, CDR2 SQIVND (reference sequence). Germline trimming cut 5 bases from V and 6 bases from J; bases unmatched to any gene: 7. This CDR3 is built from 14 residues. DNA for the CDR3: TGTGCCAGTAGTTACACGAGCGGGAGGGGCGAGCAGTACTTC. This codes for CASSYTSGRGEQYF. Filled out from reference TRBV19 and TRBJ2-7, the complete variable domain reads DGGITQSPKYLFRKEGQNVTLSCEQNLNHDAMYWYRQDPGQGLRLIYYSQIVNDFQKGDIAEGYSVSREKKESFPLTVTSAQKNPTAFYLCASSYTSGRGEQYFGPGTRLTVT.

The chain couples TRBV11-2 to TRBJ2-7; D may be TRBD1 (6 bases). Germline assignment: CDR1 SGHAT and CDR2 FQNNGV. The V end was cut by 8 bases, the J end by 4 bases, with 18 bases between. The CDR3 is 14 residues long. CDR3: CASSPRTDPYEQYF. Written as DNA, the CDR3 is TGTGCCAGCTCACCACGGACAGACCCTTACGAGCAGTACTTC.

Concerning this clonotype: One base away lies a much larger clone, so this may be a sequencing read error. In DNA form, the CDR3 reads TGTGCCAGCATCCCGAGCTCCTACGAGCAGTACTTC. Its translation is CASIPSSYEQYF. The chain combines TRBV2 with TRBJ2-7; D gene unclear. Trimming shortened V by 7 bases and J by 0 bases, and 7 bases separated the two germline ends. The CDR3 covers 12 residues. Germline assignment: CDR1 SNHLY and CDR2 FYNNEI.

This clonotype showed up many times. The chain couples TRBV2 to TRBJ2-7; 7 nucleotides line up with TRBD2. Germline-derived CDR1 and CDR2 are SNHLY and FYNNEI. Trimming removed 2 bases from V and 3 bases from J; junction bases left unmatched: 4. The CDR3 consists of 14 residues. The CDR3 here is CASSEHRDYYEQYF. CDR3 in DNA: TGTGCCAGCAGTGAACACCGGGACTACTACGAGCAGTACTTC.

This clonotype was counted ten times or more. V gene TRBV2 combines with J gene TRBJ2-1; D may be TRBD2 (6 bases). V lost 9 bases and J 9 bases, leaving 18 bases between the germline ends. Germline V CDR1 and CDR2: SNHLY, FYNNEI. The CDR3 sequence is 13 residues long. The CDR3 DNA reads as TGTGCCAGTGCGGGACCGTTCGGGGGTGAGCAGTTCTTC. Protein sequence: CASAGPFGGEQFF.

Many counts were recorded for this clonotype. This CDR3 reads CASSGVRGSEAFF. Written as DNA, the CDR3 is TGCGCCAGCAGTGGCGTCAGGGGGTCGGAAGCTTTCTTT. V gene TRBV10-2 combines with J gene TRBJ1-1, with 7 positions matching TRBD1. With 4 bases clipped from V and 8 bases from J, the junction kept 7 bases outside the gene matches. The CDR3 contains 13 residues. The germline CDR1 and CDR2 sequences are WSHSY and SAAADI.

This clonotype has just a few counts. The chain has TRBV7-2 and TRBJ1-2; 7 nucleotides match TRBD1. This CDR3 has 16 amino acids. V lost 5 bases, J lost 4 bases, and 13 bases stayed unmatched. Germline V lookup: CDR1 SGHTA, CDR2 FQGNSA. The CDR3, as DNA: TGTGCCAGCAGCCAAGCCCCCGGGACAGCTCTCTATGGCTACACCTTC. Translation gives CASSQAPGTALYGYTF.

This clonotype was found a few times. The V and J genes are TRBV6-4 and TRBJ2-3, with unresolved D. The CDR3 runs 13 residues. Trimming took 3 bases from V and 1 from J, leaving 5 bases between them. Germline CDR1 and CDR2: MRHNA and SNTAGT. CDR3 DNA: TGTGCCAGCAGTGAACAACGCACAGATACGCAGTATTTT. Protein sequence: CASSEQRTDTQYF.

This clonotype was seen many times. The J gene is TRBJ1-4, the V gene TRBV10-3; weak D call: TRBD1 (6 bases). The CDR3 runs to 16 residues. The ends were cut back, 0 bases at V and 8 bases at J, with 16 bases in the middle. Germline CDR1 is ENHRY and CDR2 is SYGVKD. The CDR3 DNA reads TGTGCCATCAGTGAGTCCACTACAGGGAGAGGAGAAAAACTGTTTTTT. Protein: CAISESTTGRGEKLFF.

This clonotype occurred many times. The chain is built from TRBV20-1 and TRBJ2-7; TRBD2 is a possible D gene (6 bases). Trimming removed 2 bases from V and 7 bases from J, with 12 bases in between. Germline V gives CDR1 DFQATT, CDR2 SNEGSKA (reference sequence). This CDR3 comprises 12 residues. CDR3 DNA sequence: TGCAGTGCTAGATCCGGGACTCTGGAGCAGTACTTC. Protein sequence: CSARSGTLEQYF.